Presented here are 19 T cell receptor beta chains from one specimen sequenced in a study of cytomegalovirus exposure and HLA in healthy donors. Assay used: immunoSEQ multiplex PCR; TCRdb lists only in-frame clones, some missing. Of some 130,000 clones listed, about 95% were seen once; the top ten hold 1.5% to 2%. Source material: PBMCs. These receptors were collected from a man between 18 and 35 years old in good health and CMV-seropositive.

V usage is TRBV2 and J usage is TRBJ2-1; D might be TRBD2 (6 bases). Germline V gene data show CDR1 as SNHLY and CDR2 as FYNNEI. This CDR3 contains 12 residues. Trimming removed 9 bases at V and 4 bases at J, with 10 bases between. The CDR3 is CASGGFYNEQFF. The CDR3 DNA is TGTGCCAGTGGAGGGTTTTACAATGAGCAGTTCTTC.

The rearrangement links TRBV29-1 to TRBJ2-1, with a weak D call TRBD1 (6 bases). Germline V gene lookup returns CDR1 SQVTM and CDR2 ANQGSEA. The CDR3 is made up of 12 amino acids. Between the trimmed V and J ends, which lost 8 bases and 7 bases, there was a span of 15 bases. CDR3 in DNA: TGCAGCATAGGGGGAGTGGGGAATGAGCAGTTCTTC. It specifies CSIGGVGNEQFF.

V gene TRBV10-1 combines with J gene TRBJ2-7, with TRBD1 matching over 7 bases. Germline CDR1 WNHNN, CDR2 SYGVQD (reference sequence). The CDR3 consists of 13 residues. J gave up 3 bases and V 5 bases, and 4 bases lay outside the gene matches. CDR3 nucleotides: TGCGCCAGCAGTCCGGGACAGAACTACGAGCAGTACTTC. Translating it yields CASSPGQNYEQYF.

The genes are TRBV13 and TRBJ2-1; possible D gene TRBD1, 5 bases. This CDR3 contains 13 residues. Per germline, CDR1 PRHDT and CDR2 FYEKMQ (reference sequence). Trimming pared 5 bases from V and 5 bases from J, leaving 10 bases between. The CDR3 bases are TGTGCCAGCAGCCTCAGGGTTGACAATGAGCAGTTCTTC. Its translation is CASSLRVDNEQFF.

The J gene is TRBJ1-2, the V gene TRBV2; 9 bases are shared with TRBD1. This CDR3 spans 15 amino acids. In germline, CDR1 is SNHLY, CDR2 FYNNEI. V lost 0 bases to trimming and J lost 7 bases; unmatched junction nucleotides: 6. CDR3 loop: CASSEASQGAAGYTF. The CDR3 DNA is TGTGCCAGCAGTGAAGCCTCACAGGGGGCGGCTGGCTACACCTTC.

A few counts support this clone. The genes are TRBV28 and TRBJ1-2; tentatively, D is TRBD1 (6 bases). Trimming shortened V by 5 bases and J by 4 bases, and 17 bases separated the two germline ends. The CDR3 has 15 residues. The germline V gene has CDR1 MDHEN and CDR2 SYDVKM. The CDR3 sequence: CASSPPGQISYGYTF. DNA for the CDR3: TGTGCCAGCAGTCCCCCGGGACAAATTAGCTATGGCTACACCTTC.

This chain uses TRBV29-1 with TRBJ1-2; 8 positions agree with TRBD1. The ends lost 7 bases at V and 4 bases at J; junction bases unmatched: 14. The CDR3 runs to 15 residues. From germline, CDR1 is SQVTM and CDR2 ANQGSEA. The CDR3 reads CSARLSSGGVYGYTF. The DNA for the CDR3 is TGCAGCGCCCGACTCTCCTCAGGGGGCGTCTATGGCTACACCTTC.

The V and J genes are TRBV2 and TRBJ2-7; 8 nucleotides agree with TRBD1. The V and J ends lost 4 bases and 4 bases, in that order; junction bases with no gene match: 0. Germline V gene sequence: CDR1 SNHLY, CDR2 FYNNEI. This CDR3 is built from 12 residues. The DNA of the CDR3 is TGTGCCAGCAGTGGGGACAGGTACGAGCAGTACTTC. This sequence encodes CASSGDRYEQYF.

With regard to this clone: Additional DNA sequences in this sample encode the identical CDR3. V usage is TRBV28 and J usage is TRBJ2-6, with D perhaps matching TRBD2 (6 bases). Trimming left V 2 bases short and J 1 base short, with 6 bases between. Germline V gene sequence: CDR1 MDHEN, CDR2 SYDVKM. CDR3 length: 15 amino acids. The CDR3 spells CASSLGGSGANVLTF. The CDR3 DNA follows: TGTGCCAGCAGTTTAGGAGGGTCTGGGGCCAACGTCCTGACTTTC.

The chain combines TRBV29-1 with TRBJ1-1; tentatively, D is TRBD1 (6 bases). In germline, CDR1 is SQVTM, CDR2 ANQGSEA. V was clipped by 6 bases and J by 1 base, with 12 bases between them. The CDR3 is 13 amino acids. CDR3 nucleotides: TGCAGCGTCTTCACAGGGCAGAACACTGAAGCTTTCTTT. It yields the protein CSVFTGQNTEAFF.

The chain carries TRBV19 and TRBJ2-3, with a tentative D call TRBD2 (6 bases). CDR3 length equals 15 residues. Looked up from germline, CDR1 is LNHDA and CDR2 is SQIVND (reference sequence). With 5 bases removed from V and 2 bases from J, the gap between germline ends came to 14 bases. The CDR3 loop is CASSRSSGLTDTQYF. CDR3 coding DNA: TGTGCCAGTAGTCGGTCCAGCGGGCTCACAGATACGCAGTATTTT.

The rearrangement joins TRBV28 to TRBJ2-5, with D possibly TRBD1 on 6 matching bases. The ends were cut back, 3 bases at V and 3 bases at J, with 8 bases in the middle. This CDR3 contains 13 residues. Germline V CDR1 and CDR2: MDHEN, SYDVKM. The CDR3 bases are TGTGCCAGCAGTTTCTACAGGGAAGAGACCCAGTACTTC. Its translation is CASSFYREETQYF.

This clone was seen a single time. The CDR3: CASSRCWTSVDQYF. In DNA, the CDR3 is TGTGCCAGCAGCAGGTGTTGGACATCAGTGGATCAGTACTTC. This rearrangement joins TRBV21-1 to TRBJ2-4; whether TRBD1, the table's D call, matches the DNA was not checked. TRBV21-1 is annotated as a pseudogene. CDR3 length: 14 amino acids.

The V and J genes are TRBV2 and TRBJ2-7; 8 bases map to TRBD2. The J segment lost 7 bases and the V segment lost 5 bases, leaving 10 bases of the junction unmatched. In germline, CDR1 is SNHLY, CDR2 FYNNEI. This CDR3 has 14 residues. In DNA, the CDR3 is TGTGCCAGCAGTCCCCCGGGAGGGCCGGGGGAGCAGTACTTC. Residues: CASSPPGGPGEQYF.

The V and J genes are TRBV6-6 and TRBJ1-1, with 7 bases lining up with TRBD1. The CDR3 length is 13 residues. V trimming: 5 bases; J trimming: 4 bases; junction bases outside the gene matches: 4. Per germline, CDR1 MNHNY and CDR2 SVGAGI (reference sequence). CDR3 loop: CASSPQGTTEAFF. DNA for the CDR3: TGTGCCAGCAGTCCACAGGGGACCACTGAAGCTTTCTTT.

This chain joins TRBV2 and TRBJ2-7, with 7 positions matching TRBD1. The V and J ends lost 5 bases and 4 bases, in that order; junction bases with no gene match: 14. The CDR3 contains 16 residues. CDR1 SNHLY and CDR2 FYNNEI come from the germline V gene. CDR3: CASSTDRRGSGYEQYF. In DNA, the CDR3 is TGTGCCAGCAGTACCGACCGCAGGGGGTCGGGATACGAGCAGTACTTC.

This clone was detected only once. CDR3 coding DNA: TGTGCCAGCAGTGAACTACAGTTGGCCCCCTATGGCTACACCTTC. Translated, it gives CASSELQLAPYGYTF. This chain uses TRBV2 with TRBJ1-2, with no clear D. The ends were cut back, 2 bases at V and 4 bases at J, with 14 bases in the middle. This CDR3 region has 15 residues. Per the germline V gene, CDR1 is SNHLY and CDR2 is FYNNEI.

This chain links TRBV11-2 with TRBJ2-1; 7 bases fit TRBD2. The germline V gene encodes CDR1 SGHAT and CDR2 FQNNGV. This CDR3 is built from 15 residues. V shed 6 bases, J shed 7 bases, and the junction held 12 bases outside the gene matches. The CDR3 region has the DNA TGTGCCAGCAGTCCTCTCGGCGGGAGAGGAAATGAGCAGTTCTTC. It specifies CASSPLGGRGNEQFF.

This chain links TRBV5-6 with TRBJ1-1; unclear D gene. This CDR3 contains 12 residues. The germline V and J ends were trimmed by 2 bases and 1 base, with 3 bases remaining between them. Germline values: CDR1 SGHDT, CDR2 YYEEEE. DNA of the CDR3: TGTGCCAGCAGCTTCGGGAACACTGAAGCTTTCTTT. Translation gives CASSFGNTEAFF.